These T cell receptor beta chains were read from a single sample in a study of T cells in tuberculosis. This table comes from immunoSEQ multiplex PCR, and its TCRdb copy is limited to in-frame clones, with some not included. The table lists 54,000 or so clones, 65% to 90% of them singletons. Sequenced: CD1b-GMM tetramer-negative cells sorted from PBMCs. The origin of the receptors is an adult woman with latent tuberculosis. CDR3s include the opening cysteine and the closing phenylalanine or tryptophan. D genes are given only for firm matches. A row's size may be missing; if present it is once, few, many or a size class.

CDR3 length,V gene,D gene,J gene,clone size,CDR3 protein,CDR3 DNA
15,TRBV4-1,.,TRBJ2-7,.,CASSQDRGPYYEQYF,TGCGCCAGCAGCCAAGACAGGGGTCCTTACTACGAGCAGTACTTC
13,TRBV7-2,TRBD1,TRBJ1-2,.,CASSRRQGYGYTF,TGTGCCAGCAGCCGCAGACAGGGTTATGGCTACACCTTC
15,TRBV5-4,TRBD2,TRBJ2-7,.,CASSRRLAGVEEQYF,TGTGCCAGCAGCCGTAGACTAGCGGGAGTGGAGGAGCAGTACTTC
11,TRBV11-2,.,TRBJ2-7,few,CASSQALEQYF,TGTGCCAGCAGCCAAGCGCTGGAGCAGTACTTC
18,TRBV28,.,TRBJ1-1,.,CASSYLIQTGTMNTEAFF,TGTGCCAGCAGTTACCTTATACAGACAGGAACCATGAACACTGAAGCTTTCTTT
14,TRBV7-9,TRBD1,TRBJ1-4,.,CASSPGQSNEKLFF,TGTGCCAGCAGCCCGGGACAGTCTAATGAAAAACTGTTTTTT
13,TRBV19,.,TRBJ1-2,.,CASSITGTYGYTF,TGTGCCAGTAGTATAACAGGGACCTATGGCTACACCTTC
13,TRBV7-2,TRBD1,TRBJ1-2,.,CASSVDRVRGYTF,TGTGCCAGCAGCGTAGACAGGGTCCGCGGCTACACCTTC
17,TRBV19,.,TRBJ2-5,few,CASSIEGVGAGQETQYF,TGTGCCAGTAGTATAGAGGGTGTTGGGGCAGGGCAAGAGACCCAGTACTTC
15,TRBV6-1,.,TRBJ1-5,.,CASRKTGYSNQPQHF,TGTGCCAGCAGGAAGACAGGTTATAGCAATCAGCCCCAGCATTTT
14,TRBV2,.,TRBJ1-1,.,CASSVAERGTEAFF,TGTGCCAGCAGTGTAGCCGAGAGGGGGACTGAAGCTTTCTTT
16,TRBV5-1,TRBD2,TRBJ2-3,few,CASSSVPGLASDTQYF,TGCGCCAGCAGCTCGGTACCGGGACTAGCATCAGATACGCAGTATTTT
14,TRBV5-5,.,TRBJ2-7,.,CASSLSLSVYEQYF,TGTGCCAGCAGCTTGTCTTTGTCAGTCTACGAGCAGTACTTC
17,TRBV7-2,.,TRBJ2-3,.,CASSLQTRGLVPDTQYF,TGTGCCAGCAGCCTACAGACACGGGGGTTGGTCCCAGATACGCAGTATTTT
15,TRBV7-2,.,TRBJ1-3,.,CASSSAAHSGNTIYF,TGTGCCAGCAGCTCGGCAGCGCATTCTGGAAACACCATATATTTT
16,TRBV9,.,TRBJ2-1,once,CASSVGGSTFFNEQFF,TGTGCCAGCAGCGTAGGCGGCTCAACCTTCTTCAATGAGCAGTTCTTC